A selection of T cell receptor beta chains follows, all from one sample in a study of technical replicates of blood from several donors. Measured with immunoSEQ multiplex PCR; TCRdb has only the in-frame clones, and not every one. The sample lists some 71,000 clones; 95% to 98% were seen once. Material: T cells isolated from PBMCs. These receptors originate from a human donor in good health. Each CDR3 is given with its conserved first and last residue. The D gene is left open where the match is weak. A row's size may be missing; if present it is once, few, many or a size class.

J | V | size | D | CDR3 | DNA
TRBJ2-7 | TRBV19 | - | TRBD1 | CASSLRDREAGEQYF | TGTGCCAGTAGTCTACGGGACAGGGAGGCTGGGGAGCAGTACTTC
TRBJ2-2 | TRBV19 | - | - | CASSYNTGELFF | TGTGCCAGTAGCTATAACACCGGGGAGCTGTTTTTT
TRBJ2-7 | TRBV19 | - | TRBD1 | CASSLKPGQGYEQYF | TGTGCCAGTAGTTTGAAACCGGGACAGGGATACGAGCAGTACTTC
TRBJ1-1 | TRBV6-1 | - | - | CASSEDRFTEAFF | TGTGCCAGCAGTGAAGATCGTTTCACTGAAGCTTTCTTT
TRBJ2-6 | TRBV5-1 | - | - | CASSLVPRGSGANVLTF | TGCGCCAGCAGCTTGGTACCTAGGGGGTCTGGGGCCAACGTCCTGACTTTC
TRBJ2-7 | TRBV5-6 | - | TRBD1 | CASSFWDRPTYEQYF | TGTGCCAGCAGCTTTTGGGACAGGCCAACCTACGAGCAGTACTTC
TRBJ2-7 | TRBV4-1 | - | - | CASSHLNRRQESVSEQYF | TGCGCCAGCAGCCATCTGAACCGAAGACAGGAGTCCGTGTCCGAGCAGTACTTC
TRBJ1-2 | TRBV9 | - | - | CASSAGFYGYTF | TGTGCCAGCAGCGCGGGGTTCTATGGCTACACCTTC
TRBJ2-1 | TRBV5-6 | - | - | CASSLEGAQEQFF | TGTGCCAGCAGCCTCGAAGGGGCACAAGAGCAGTTCTTC
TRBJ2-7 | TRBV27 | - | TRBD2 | CASTPKSGTYEQYF | TGTGCCAGCACACCCAAGAGCGGGACGTACGAGCAGTACTTC
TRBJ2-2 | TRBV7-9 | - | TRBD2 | CASSLVVAGGFQLFF | TGTGCCAGCAGCTTAGTTGTAGCGGGAGGCTTTCAGCTGTTTTTT
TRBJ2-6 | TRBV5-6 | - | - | CASSLGDSQGANVLTF | TGTGCCAGCAGCTTGGGGGACTCGCAAGGGGCCAACGTCCTGACTTTC
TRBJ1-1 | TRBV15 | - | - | CATRALNTEAFF | TGTGCCACCAGGGCTCTGAACACTGAAGCTTTCTTT
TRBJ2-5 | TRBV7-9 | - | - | CASSPRGPAETQYF | TGTGCCAGCAGTCCCAGGGGTCCCGCTGAGACCCAGTACTTC
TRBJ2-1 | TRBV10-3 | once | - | CAITTRGKSSYNEQFF | TGTGCCATCACCACTCGCGGCAAGAGCTCCTACAATGAGCAGTTCTTC
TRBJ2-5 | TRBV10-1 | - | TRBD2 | CASSVPSGRVETQYF | TGCGCCAGCAGTGTTCCTAGCGGGAGGGTGGAGACCCAGTACTTC
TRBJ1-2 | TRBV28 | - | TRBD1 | CASRRGQGSGYTF | TGTGCCAGCAGACGTGGACAGGGTTCTGGCTACACCTTC
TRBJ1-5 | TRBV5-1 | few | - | CASSLMAGSNQPQHF | TGCGCCAGCAGCTTGATGGCAGGGAGCAATCAGCCCCAGCATTTT
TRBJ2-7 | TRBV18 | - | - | CASSLLEIYEQYF | TGTGCCAGCTCACTTCTGGAGATCTACGAGCAGTACTTC
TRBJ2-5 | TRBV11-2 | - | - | CASSLTWTTSGTQYF | TGTGCCAGCAGCTTAACCTGGACTACCTCAGGGACCCAGTACTTC
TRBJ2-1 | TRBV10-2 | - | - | CASSEPLAYNEQFF | TGCGCCAGCAGTGAGCCCCTAGCCTACAATGAGCAGTTCTTC
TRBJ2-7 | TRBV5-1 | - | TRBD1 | CASNLSGGSEQYF | TGCGCCAGCAACCTCTCAGGGGGCAGTGAGCAGTACTTC
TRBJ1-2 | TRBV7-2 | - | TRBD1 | CASSPDRVGYTF | TGTGCCAGCAGCCCAGACAGGGTTGGCTACACCTTC
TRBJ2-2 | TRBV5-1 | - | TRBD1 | CASSLDQGAGELFF | TGCGCCAGCAGCTTGGATCAGGGGGCCGGGGAGCTGTTTTTT
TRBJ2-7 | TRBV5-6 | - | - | CASSLARRDWVREQYF | TGTGCCAGCAGCTTGGCCCGCCGGGACTGGGTACGGGAGCAGTACTTC
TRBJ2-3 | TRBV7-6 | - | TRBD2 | CASSPLAGGADTQYF | TGTGCCAGCAGCCCACTAGCGGGAGGTGCAGATACGCAGTATTTT
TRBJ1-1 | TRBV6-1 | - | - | CASSESDTEAFF | TGTGCCAGCAGTGAATCGGACACTGAAGCTTTCTTT
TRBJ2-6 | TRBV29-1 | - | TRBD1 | CSVGGTGGDPGANVLTF | TGCAGCGTTGGCGGGACAGGGGGCGACCCTGGGGCCAACGTCCTGACTTTC
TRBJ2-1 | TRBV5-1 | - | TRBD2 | CASSFSGRTYNEQFF | TGCGCCAGCAGCTTTAGCGGGAGAACCTACAATGAGCAGTTCTTC
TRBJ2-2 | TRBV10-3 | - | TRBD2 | CAISEPGTSKSTGELFF | TGTGCCATCAGTGAGCCGGGGACTAGCAAGAGTACCGGGGAGCTGTTTTTT
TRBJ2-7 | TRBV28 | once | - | CASSRDTRYYEQYF | TGTGCCAGCAGCAGGGACACAAGATATTACGAGCAGTACTTC
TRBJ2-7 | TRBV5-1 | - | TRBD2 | CASSLANGIGGRITVSYEQYF | TGCGCCAGCAGCTTGGCCAATGGGATTGGCGGGAGGATCACGGTCTCCTACGAGCAGTACTTC
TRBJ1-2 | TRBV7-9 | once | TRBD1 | CASSLRSQGADGDTF | TGTGCCAGCAGCCTAAGGAGCCAGGGGGCGGATGGCGACACCTTC
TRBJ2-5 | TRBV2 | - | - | CASSETQGQYF | TGTGCCAGCAGTGAGACGCAGGGCCAGTACTTC
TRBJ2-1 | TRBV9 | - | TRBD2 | CASSVASGYNEQFF | TGTGCCAGCAGCGTAGCTAGCGGCTACAATGAGCAGTTCTTC
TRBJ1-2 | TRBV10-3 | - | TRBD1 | CAIRRDRGDGYTF | TGTGCCATCAGGCGGGACAGGGGTGATGGCTACACCTTC
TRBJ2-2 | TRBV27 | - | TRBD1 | CASSPTDRVNTGELFF | TGTGCCAGCAGCCCGACCGACAGGGTAAACACCGGGGAGCTGTTTTTT
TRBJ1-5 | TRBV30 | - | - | CAWSLLNQPQHF | TGTGCCTGGAGCCTACTCAATCAGCCCCAGCATTTT
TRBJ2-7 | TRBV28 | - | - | CASSFGSRQYF | TGTGCCAGCAGTTTTGGGAGTCGGCAGTACTTC
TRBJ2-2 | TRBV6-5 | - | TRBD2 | CASSYPREGTGELFF | TGTGCCAGCAGTTACCCCCGGGAGGGGACCGGGGAGCTGTTTTTT
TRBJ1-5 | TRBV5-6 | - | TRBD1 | CASSWGPGQPNQPQHF | TGTGCCAGCAGCTGGGGGCCGGGACAGCCAAATCAGCCCCAGCATTTT
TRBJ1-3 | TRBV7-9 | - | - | CASSSTTGSSGNTIYF | TGTGCCAGCAGCTCAACTACAGGGAGCTCTGGAAACACCATATATTTT
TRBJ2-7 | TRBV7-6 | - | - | CASSLVGVQVYGVYEQYF | TGTGCCAGCAGCTTAGTCGGGGTCCAGGTTTACGGGGTCTACGAGCAGTACTTC
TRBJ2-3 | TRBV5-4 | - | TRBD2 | CASSPRGLVDTQYF | TGTGCCAGCAGCCCGCGGGGACTAGTAGATACGCAGTATTTT
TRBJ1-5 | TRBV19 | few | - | CASSIQRQPQHF | TGTGCCAGTAGTATACAGCGGCAGCCCCAGCATTTT
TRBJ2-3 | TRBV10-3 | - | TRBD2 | CATGRSDTQYF | TGTGCCACCGGGAGGTCAGATACGCAGTATTTT
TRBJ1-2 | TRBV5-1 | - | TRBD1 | CASSFRQGADGYTF | TGCGCCAGCAGCTTCCGGCAGGGGGCTGATGGCTACACCTTC
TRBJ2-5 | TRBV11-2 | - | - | CASSRTLQETQYF | TGTGCCAGCAGCCGTACTTTACAAGAGACCCAGTACTTC
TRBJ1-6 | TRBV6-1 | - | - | CASSDGPAGSPLHF | TGTGCCAGCAGTGACGGACCGGCGGGTTCACCCCTCCACTTT
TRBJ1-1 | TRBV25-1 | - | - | CASSGIKTGTEAFF | TGTGCCAGCAGTGGAATCAAAACGGGCACTGAAGCTTTCTTT
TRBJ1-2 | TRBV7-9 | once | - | CASSLVEGGGYTF | TGTGCCAGCAGCTTAGTCGAAGGCGGTGGCTACACCTTC
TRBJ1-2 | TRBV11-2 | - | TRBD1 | CATRDSWGYTF | TGTGCCACCCGGGACAGTTGGGGCTACACCTTC
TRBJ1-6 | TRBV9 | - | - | CASSVETTLSPLHF | TGTGCCAGCAGCGTTGAGACAACCCTCTCACCCCTCCACTTT
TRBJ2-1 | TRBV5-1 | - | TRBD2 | CASSLAGTSGYNEQFF | TGCGCCAGCAGCTTGGCGGGGACTAGCGGCTACAATGAGCAGTTCTTC
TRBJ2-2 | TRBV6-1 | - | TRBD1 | CACRQGGSGELFF | TGTGCCTGCCGACAGGGTGGGTCCGGGGAGCTGTTTTTT
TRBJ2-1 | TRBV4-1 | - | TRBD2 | CASSTSTSGNPNEQFF | TGCGCCAGCAGCACCTCGACTAGCGGAAACCCTAATGAGCAGTTCTTC
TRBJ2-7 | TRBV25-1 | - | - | CASSSGLRGTYEQYF | TGTGCCAGCAGTTCGGGGTTAAGGGGGACCTACGAGCAGTACTTC
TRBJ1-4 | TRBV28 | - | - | CASSPRSNEKLFF | TGTGCCAGCAGCCCCAGGTCTAATGAAAAACTGTTTTTT
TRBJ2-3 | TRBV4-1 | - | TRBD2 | CASSVRVSGDTDTQYF | TGCGCCAGCAGCGTAAGGGTTAGCGGGGACACAGATACGCAGTATTTT
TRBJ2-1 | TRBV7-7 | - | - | CASSDLLADEQFF | TGTGCCAGCAGCGACCTACTAGCCGATGAGCAGTTCTTC